This TCR beta chain is drawn from a study of blood T cell repertoires in COVID-19. Study-wide background: Researchers got acute and convalescent COVID-19 samples from the United States, Italy and Spain.

Sequencing used immunoSEQ multiplex PCR; TCRdb keeps in-frame clones, though not all of them. The sample records under 200,000 clones, around 80% being singletons. Germline V gives CDR1 SGDLS, CDR2 YYNGEE. Trimming shortened V by 4 bases and J by 2 bases, and 3 bases separated the two germline ends. This CDR3 is built from 12 residues. Worth noting for this clone: This specimen includes other DNA sequences encoding the same CDR3.

The source is a man in his 60s with acute or convalescent COVID-19. The chain uses TRBV9 and TRBJ2-2; D gene uncertain. What was sequenced was peripheral blood. CDR3 DNA sequence: TGTGCCAGCAGCCTTAACACCGGGGAGCTGTTTTTT. Protein: CASSLNTGELFF.